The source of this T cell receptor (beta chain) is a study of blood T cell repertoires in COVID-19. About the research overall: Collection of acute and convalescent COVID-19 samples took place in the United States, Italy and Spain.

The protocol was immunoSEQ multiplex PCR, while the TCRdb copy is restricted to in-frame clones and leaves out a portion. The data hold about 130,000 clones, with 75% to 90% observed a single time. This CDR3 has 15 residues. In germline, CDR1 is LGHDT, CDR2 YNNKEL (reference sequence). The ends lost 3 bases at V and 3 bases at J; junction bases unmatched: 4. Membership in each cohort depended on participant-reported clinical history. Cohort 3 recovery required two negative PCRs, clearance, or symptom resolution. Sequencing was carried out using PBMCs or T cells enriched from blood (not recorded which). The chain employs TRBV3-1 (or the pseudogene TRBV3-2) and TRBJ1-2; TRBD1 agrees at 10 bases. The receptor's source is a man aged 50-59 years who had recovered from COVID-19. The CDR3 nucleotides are TGTGCCAGCAGCCATATGGACAGGGGGGACTATGGCTACACCTTC. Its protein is CASSHMDRGDYGYTF.